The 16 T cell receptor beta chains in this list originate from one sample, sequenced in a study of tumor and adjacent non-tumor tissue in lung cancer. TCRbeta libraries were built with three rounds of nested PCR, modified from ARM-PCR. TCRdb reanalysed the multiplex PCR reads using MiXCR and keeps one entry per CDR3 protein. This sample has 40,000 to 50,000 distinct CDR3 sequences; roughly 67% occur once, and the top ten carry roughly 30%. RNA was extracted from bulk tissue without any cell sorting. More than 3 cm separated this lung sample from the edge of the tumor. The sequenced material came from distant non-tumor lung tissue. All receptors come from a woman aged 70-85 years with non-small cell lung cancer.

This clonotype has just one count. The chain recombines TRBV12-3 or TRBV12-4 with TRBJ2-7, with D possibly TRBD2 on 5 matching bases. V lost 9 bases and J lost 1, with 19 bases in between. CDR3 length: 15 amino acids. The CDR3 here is CASSPEGGPSYEQYF. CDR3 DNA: TGTGCCAGTAGTCCCGAGGGCGGCCCATCCTACGAGCAGTACTTC.

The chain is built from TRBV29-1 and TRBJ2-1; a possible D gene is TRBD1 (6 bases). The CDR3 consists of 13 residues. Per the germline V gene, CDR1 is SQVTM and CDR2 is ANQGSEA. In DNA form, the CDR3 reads TGCGGCTCTCCACAGGGTCAGGACAATGAGCAGTTCTTC. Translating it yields CGSPQGQDNEQFF.

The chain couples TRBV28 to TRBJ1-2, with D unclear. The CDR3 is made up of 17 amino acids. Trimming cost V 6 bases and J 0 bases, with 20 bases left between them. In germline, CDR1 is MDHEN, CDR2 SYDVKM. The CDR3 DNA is TGTGCCAGCAGACTAAAGCCGGGGTTCACCTCTAACTATGGCTACACCTTC. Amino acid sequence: CASRLKPGFTSNYGYTF.

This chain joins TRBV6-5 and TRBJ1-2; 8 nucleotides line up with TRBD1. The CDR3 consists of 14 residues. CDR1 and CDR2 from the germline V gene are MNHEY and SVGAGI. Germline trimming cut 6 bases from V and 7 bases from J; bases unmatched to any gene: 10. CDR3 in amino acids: CASSGRGQVCGYTF. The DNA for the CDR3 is TGTGCCAGCAGCGGGAGGGGACAGGTCTGTGGCTACACCTTC.

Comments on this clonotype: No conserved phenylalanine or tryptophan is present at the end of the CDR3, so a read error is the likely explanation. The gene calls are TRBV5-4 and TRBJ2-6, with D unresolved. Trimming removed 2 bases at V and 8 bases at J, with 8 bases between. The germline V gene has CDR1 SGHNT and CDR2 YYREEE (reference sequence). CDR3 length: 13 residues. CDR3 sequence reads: CASSFMETNVLTS. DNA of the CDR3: TGTGCCAGCAGCTTTATGGAGACCAACGTCCTGACTTCC.

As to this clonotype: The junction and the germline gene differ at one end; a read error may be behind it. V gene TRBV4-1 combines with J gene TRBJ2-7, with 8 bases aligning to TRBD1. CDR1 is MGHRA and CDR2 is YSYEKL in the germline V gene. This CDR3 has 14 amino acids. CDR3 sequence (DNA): TGTGCCAGCAGCCAGACAGGACAGGGAGACAAGCAGTACTTC. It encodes CASSQTGQGDKQYF.

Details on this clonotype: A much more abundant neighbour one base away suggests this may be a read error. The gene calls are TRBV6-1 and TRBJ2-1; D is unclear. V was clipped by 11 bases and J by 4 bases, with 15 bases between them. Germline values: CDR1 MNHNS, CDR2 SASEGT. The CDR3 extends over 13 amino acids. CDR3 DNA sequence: TGTGCCGGCACCTCCCTAGGGTACAATGAGCAGTTCTTC. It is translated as CAGTSLGYNEQFF.

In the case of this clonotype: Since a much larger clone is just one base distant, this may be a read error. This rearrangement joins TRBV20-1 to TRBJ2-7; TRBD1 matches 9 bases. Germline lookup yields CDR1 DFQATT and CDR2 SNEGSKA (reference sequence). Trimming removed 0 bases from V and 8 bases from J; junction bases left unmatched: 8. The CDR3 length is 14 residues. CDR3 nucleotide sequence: TGCAGTGCTAGAGATGGGACAGGGTCTTACAAGCAGTACTTC. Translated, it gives CSARDGTGSYKQYF.

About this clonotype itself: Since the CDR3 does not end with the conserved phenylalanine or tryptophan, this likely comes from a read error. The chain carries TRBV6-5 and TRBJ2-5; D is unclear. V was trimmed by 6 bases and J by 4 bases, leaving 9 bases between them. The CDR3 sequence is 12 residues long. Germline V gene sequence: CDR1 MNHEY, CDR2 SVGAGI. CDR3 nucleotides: TGTGCCAGCAGGAACAACCTAGAGACCCAGTACTTA. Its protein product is CASRNNLETQYL.

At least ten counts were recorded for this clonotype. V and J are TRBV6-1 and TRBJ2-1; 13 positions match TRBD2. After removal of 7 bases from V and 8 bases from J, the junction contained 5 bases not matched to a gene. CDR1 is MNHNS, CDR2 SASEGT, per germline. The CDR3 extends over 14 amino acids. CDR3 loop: CASILAGGVHEQFF. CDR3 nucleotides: TGTGCCAGCATACTAGCGGGAGGGGTCCATGAGCAGTTCTTC.

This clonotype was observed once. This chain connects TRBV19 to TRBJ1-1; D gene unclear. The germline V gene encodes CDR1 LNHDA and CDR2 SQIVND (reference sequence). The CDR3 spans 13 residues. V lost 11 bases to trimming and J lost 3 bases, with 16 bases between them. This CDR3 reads CARLSSWDTEAFF. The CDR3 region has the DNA TGTGCCCGTCTCTCATCTTGGGACACTGAAGCTTTCTTT.

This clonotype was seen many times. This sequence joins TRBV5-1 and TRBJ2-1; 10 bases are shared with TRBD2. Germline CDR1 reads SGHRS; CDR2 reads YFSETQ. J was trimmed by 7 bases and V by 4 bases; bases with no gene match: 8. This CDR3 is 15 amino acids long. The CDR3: CASSMGLANWNEQFF. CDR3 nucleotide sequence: TGCGCCAGCAGCATGGGACTAGCGAATTGGAATGAGCAGTTCTTC.

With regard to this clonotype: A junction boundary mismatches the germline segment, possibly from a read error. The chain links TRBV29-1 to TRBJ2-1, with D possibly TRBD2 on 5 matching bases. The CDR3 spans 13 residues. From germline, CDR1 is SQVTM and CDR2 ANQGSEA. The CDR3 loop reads CGVDIPGTAKQFF. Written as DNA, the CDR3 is TGCGGCGTTGATATCCCGGGAACGGCTAAGCAGTTCTTC.

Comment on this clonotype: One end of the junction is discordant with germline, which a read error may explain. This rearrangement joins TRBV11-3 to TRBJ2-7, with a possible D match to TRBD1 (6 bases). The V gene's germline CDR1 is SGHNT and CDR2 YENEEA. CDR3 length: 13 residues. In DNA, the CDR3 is TGTGCTAGCAGATCCTACGGACAGTCCCAGCAGTACTTC. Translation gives CASRSYGQSQQYF.

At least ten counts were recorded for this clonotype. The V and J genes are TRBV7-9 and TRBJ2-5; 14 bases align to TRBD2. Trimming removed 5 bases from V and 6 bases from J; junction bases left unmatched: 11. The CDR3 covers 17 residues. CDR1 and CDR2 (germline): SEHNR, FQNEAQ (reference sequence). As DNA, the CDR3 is TGTGCCAGCAGCCCGACTAGCGGGAGGGTTATAAAGAAGACCCAGTACTTC. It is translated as CASSPTSGRVIKKTQYF.

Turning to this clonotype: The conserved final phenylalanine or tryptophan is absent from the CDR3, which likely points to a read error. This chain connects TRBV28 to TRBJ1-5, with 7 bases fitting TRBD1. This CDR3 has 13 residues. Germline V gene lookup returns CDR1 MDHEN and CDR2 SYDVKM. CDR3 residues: CASSGTASGPQHS. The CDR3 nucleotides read TGCGCCAGCAGTGGGACAGCATCGGGGCCCCAGCATTCT.